This T cell receptor beta chain was captured by sequencing in a study of blood T cell repertoires in COVID-19. In the study overall: Collection of acute and convalescent COVID-19 samples took place in the United States, Italy and Spain. PBMCs, B-cell-depleted T cells, or T cells were the source of the cDNA or gDNA that made up the material.

Original methodology: How many nucleated cells were present was estimated from reference gene primer amplification. TCRdb's copy holds only in-frame clones and misses some; the assay was immunoSEQ multiplex PCR. The V and J calls and clone size come from that table; D and trimming were worked out from the DNA. Of roughly 94,000 clones in the sample, around 80% are singletons; the top ten hold about 25%. This CDR3 is 13 amino acids long. Per germline, CDR1 MNHNY and CDR2 SVGAGI (reference sequence). The V and J ends lost 4 bases and 4 bases respectively, with 11 bases between them. Sequencing was performed on peripheral blood. This chain joins TRBV6-6 and TRBJ2-7; D perhaps matches TRBD1 (5 bases). The receptor comes from a man in his fifties or sixties with acute or convalescent COVID-19. This CDR3 reads CASSSKTVYEQYV. In DNA, the CDR3 is TGTGCCAGCAGTTCTAAGACAGTGTACGAGCAGTACGTC.